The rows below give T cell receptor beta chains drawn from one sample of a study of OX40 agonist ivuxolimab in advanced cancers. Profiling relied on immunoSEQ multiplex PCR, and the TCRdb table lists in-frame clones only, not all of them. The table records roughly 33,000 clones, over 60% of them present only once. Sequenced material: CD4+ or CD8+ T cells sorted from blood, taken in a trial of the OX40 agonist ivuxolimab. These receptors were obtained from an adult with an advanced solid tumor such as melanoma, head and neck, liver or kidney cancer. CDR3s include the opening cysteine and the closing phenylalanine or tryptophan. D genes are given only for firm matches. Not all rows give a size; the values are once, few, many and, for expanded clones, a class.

TGTGCCAGCAGCAAAGGGGAGGACACCGACAATGAGCAGTTCTTC | CASSKGEDTDNEQFF | TRBJ2-1 | . | . | TRBV21-1 | 15
TGTGCCAGCAGTGAGTCCCCTTCCGGGACAGGTCAAGAGACCCAGTACTTC | CASSESPSGTGQETQYF | TRBJ2-5 | TRBD1 | . | TRBV25-1 | 17
TGTGCTAGTGGTTTGGGACAGGGTAGAGAAAAACTGTTTTTT | CASGLGQGREKLFF | TRBJ1-4 | TRBD1 | . | TRBV12-5 | 14
TGTGCCAGCTCAACTGGCAATCAGCCCCAGCATTTT | CASSTGNQPQHF | TRBJ1-5 | . | few | TRBV18 | 12
TGTGCCAGTAGTATAGGGACAGGAGACCGCTACACCTTC | CASSIGTGDRYTF | TRBJ1-2 | TRBD1 | few | TRBV19 | 13
TGTGCCAGCAGTGGGGTCATACAGGGTACTGAAGCTTTCTTT | CASSGVIQGTEAFF | TRBJ1-1 | . | few | TRBV2 | 14
TGTGCCAGCAGTTACACGGACAGGGGGAATTCACCCCTCCACTTT | CASSYTDRGNSPLHF | TRBJ1-6 | TRBD1 | once | TRBV6-5 | 15
TGTGCCAGCAGCTTCGCGTCGGGGTTCACAGATACGCAGTATTTT | CASSFASGFTDTQYF | TRBJ2-3 | . | once | TRBV7-3 | 15
TGTGCCAGCAGTCGCGGGGGGGGCCCAGAGACCCAGTACTTC | CASSRGGGPETQYF | TRBJ2-5 | TRBD2 | . | TRBV7-2 | 14
TGTGCCTGGAGTGTAGGGGGGACAGGGGCTGAAAAACTGTTTTTT | CAWSVGGTGAEKLFF | TRBJ1-4 | TRBD1 | . | TRBV30 | 15
TGCGCCAGCAGCCAGTTACACGCAACTAATGAAAAACTGTTTTTT | CASSQLHATNEKLFF | TRBJ1-4 | . | . | TRBV4-1 | 15
TGTGCCAGCAGCCTCAAAGGGGGGGGACAAGAGACCCAGTACTTC | CASSLKGGGQETQYF | TRBJ2-5 | . | . | TRBV2 | 15
TGTGCCAGCAGCCTGACAGACTATGGCTACACCTTC | CASSLTDYGYTF | TRBJ1-2 | . | . | TRBV5-6 | 12
TGTGCCAGTAGTTCCCAGACAGGGGGAAACTATGGCTACACCTTC | CASSSQTGGNYGYTF | TRBJ1-2 | TRBD1 | . | TRBV19 | 15
TGCGCCAGCAGAGGGGAAAACTATGGCTACACCTTC | CASRGENYGYTF | TRBJ1-2 | . | . | TRBV5-1 | 12
TGCGCCAGCAGTCAACCGGGACAGGGAATCAATGAGCAGTTCTTC | CASSQPGQGINEQFF | TRBJ2-1 | TRBD1 | . | TRBV23-1 | 15
TGCGCCAGCAGCCCTCGAGGCGGGGACAGCTCCTACAATGAGCAGTTCTTC | CASSPRGGDSSYNEQFF | TRBJ2-1 | . | once | TRBV5-1 | 17
TGTGCCAGCTCACCACCAACACGGACAGGGAGTTTTGAGCAGTACTTC | CASSPPTRTGSFEQYF | TRBJ2-7 | TRBD1 | . | TRBV18 | 16
TGTGCCAGCAGCTTCCGAGGGTACACAGATACGCAGTATTTT | CASSFRGYTDTQYF | TRBJ2-3 | . | . | TRBV11-3 | 14
TGTGCCAGCAGTTACGGGACAGGGGGATCCTACGAGCAGTACTTC | CASSYGTGGSYEQYF | TRBJ2-7 | TRBD1 | . | TRBV6-5 | 15
TGTGCCAGCAGATGGGACAGCAGTCAGCCCCAGCATTTT | CASRWDSSQPQHF | TRBJ1-5 | TRBD1 | once | TRBV7-9 | 13
TGTGCCAGCTCACCAGATAGGGATCAGCCCCAGCATTTT | CASSPDRDQPQHF | TRBJ1-5 | . | . | TRBV18 | 13
TGTGCCAGTAAAAGAGAAGGCTCCTACAATGAGCAGTTCTTC | CASKREGSYNEQFF | TRBJ2-1 | . | . | TRBV19 | 14